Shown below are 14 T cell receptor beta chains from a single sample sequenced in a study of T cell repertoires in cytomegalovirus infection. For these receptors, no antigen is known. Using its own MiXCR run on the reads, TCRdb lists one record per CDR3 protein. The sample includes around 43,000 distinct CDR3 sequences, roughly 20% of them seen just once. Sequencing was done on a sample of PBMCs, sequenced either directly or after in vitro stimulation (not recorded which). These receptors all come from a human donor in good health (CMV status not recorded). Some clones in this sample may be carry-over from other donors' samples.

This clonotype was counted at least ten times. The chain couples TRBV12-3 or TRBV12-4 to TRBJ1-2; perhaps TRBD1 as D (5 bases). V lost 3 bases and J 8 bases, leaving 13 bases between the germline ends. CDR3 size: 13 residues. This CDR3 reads CASSFTGTDGYTF. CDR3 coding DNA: TGTGCCAGCAGTTTTACAGGAACCGACGGCTACACCTTC.

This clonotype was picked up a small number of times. The CDR3 loop is CASSVQGSDEQYF. The CDR3 DNA is TGTGCCAGCAGCGTTCAGGGGAGTGACGAGCAGTACTTC. The genes are TRBV5-4 and TRBJ2-7, with D possibly being TRBD1 (6 bases). This CDR3 contains 13 residues. The V gene lost 4 bases and the J gene lost 5 bases, with 13 bases spanning the gap. Germline CDR1 reads SGHNT; CDR2 reads YYREEE (reference sequence).

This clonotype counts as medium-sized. The CDR3 region has the DNA TGTGCCAGCAGCTTCCCCCTAGGGGTTGGCACTGAAGCTTTCTTT. Residues: CASSFPLGVGTEAFF. The chain employs TRBV7-8 and TRBJ1-1, with D possibly being TRBD1 (5 bases). The CDR3 is made up of 15 amino acids. V lost 3 bases to trimming and J lost 4 bases, with 15 bases between them. Per germline, CDR1 SGHVS and CDR2 FQNEAQ.

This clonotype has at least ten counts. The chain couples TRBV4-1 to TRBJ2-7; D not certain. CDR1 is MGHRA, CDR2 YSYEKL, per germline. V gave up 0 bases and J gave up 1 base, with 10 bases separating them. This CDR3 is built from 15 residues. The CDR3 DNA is TGCGCCAGCAGCCAAGAGGCAGCCGAATCCTACGAGCAGTACTTC. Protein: CASSQEAAESYEQYF.

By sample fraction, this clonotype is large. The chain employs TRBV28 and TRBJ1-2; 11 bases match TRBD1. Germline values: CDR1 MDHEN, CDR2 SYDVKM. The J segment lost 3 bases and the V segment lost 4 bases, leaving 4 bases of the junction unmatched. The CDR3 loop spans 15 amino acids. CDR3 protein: CASSSPGQGDYGYTF. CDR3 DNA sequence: TGTGCCAGCAGTTCTCCGGGACAGGGGGACTATGGCTACACCTTC.

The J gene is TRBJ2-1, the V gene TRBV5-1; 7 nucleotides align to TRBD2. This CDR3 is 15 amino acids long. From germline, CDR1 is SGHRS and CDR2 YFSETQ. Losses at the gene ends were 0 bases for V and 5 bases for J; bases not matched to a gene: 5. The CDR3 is CASSLAGRSHNEQFF. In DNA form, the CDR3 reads TGCGCCAGCAGCTTGGCCGGGAGGTCCCACAATGAGCAGTTCTTC. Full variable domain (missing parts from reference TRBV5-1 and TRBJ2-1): KAGVTQTPRYLIKTRGQQVTLSCSPISGHRSVSWYQQTPGQGLQFLFEYFSETQRNKGNFPGRFSGRQFSNSRSEMNVSTLELGDSALYLCASSLAGRSHNEQFFGPGTRLTVL.

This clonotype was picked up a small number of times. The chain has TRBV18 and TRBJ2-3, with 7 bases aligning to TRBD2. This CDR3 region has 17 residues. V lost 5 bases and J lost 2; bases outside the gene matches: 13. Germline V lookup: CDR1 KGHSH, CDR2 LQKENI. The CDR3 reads CASSRIAGGSITDTQYF. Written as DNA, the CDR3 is TGTGCCAGCTCAAGGATCGCTGGCGGGAGTATCACAGATACGCAGTATTTT.

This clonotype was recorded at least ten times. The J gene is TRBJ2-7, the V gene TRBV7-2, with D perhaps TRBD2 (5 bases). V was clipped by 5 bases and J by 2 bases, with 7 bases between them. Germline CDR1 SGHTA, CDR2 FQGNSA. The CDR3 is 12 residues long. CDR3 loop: CASSPGTYEQYF. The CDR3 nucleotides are TGTGCCAGCAGCCCCGGGACCTACGAGCAGTACTTC.

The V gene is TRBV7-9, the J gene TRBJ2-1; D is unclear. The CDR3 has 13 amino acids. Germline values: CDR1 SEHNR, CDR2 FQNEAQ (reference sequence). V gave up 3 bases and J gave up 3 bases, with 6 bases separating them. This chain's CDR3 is CASSLTGYNEQFF. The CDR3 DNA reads TGTGCCAGCAGCTTGACTGGCTACAATGAGCAGTTCTTC.

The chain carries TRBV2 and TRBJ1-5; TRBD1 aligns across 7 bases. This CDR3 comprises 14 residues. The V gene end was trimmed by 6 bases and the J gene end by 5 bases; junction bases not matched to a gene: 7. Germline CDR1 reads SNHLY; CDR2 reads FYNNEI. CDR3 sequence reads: CASRDGTDYQPQHF. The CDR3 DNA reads TGTGCCAGCAGAGACGGGACAGACTATCAGCCCCAGCATTTT.

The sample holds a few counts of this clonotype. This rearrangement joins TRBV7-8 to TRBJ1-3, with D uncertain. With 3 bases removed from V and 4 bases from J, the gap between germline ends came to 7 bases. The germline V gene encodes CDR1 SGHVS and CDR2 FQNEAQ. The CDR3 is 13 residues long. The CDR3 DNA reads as TGTGCCAGCAGCTTTGGGCCGGGAAACACCATATATTTT. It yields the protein CASSFGPGNTIYF.

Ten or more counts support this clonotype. In DNA form, the CDR3 reads TGTGCCAGCAGCTCTTCCAGGACAGGGCGGACCACCGGGGAGCTGTTTTTT. It specifies CASSSSRTGRTTGELFF. The V gene is TRBV11-3, the J gene TRBJ2-2, with 8 bases aligning to TRBD1. The trim removed 4 bases at V and 4 bases at J, leaving 11 bases unmatched. CDR1 is SGHNT, CDR2 YENEEA, per germline. The CDR3 runs to 17 residues.

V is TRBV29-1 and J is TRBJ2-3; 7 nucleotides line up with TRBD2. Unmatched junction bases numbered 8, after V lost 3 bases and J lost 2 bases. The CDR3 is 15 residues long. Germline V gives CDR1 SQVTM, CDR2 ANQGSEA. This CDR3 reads CSVEHGGGPTDTQYF. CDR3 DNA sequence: TGCAGCGTTGAGCATGGGGGAGGGCCCACAGATACGCAGTATTTT.

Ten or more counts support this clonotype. For the CDR3, the DNA is TGTGCCAGCAGGTGGTACAGGGGTTACGAGCAGTACTTC. This encodes CASRWYRGYEQYF. The chain is built from TRBV6-1 and TRBJ2-7; TRBD1 aligns across 7 bases. CDR1 and CDR2 (germline): MNHNS, SASEGT. The V and J ends lost 6 bases and 4 bases, in that order; junction bases with no gene match: 6. The CDR3 is made up of 13 amino acids.